This T cell receptor (beta chain) was sequenced during a study of cytomegalovirus exposure and HLA in healthy donors. The germline V gene encodes CDR1 SGHDT and CDR2 YYEEEE. The V and J ends lost 4 bases and 7 bases respectively, with 23 bases between them. CDR3 length: 16 amino acids. This clone was recorded a few times. Primers included in the PCR were 60 Vbeta and 13 Jbeta primers. Method: immunoSEQ multiplex PCR; TCRdb's copy keeps in-frame clones and lacks some. The table lists 110,000 to 150,000 clones, around 10% of them singletons. The source is a man aged 45 to 65 in good health and CMV-seronegative. The chain couples TRBV5-6 to TRBJ1-2; D not certain. Sequencing was done on a sample of PBMCs. The CDR3 DNA follows: TGTGCCAGCAGCCAACCAATGGGCCGACGTGGGAGTGGCTACACCTTC. Translated, it gives CASSQPMGRRGSGYTF. The variable domain in full, completed from reference TRBV5-6 and TRBJ1-2, reads DAGVTQSPTHLIKTRGQQVTLRCSPKSGHDTVSWYQQALGQGPQFIFQYYEEEERQRGNFPDRFSGHQFPNYSSELNVNALLLGDSALYLCASSQPMGRRGSGYTFGSGTRLTVV.